This T cell receptor (beta chain) was identified during a study of cytomegalovirus exposure and HLA in healthy donors. Study observations and caveats: Later analysis associated a missense DCLRE1C variant with TCR beta V- and J-gene trimming.

The PCR contained 60 Vbeta and 13 Jbeta primers. TCRdb's copy holds only in-frame clones and misses some; the assay was immunoSEQ multiplex PCR. The data hold approximately 170,000 clones, with around 79% observed a single time. For this clone: Its specificity is unknown.

Per the germline V gene, CDR1 is PRHDT and CDR2 is FYEKMQ (reference sequence). The CDR3 totals 15 residues. Trimming removed 5 bases from V and 0 bases from J, with 11 bases in between. Material for sequencing was PBMCs. The sequence was obtained from a woman under 30 in good health and CMV-seronegative. V usage is TRBV13 and J usage is TRBJ2-1; no clear D gene. CDR3 protein: CASSPRLSSYNEQFF. In nucleotides, the CDR3 is TGTGCCAGCAGCCCCCGCCTCAGCTCCTACAATGAGCAGTTCTTC.